This T cell receptor beta chain was captured by sequencing in a study of blood T cell repertoires in COVID-19. At the level of the study: Spain, Italy and the United States supplied samples that represented acute and convalescent COVID-19. PBMCs, B-cell-depleted T cells, or T cells were the source of the cDNA or gDNA that made up the material.

Methods used by the authors: Amplified reference gene primers provided the basis for estimating nucleated cell counts. The method was immunoSEQ multiplex PCR; TCRdb's version includes in-frame clones alone and lacks a portion of them. V and J calls and clone size are given by that table; D and trimming were obtained from the DNA. The sample lists around 180,000 clones; around 88% were seen once. The CDR3 is 13 residues long. Trimming removed 8 bases at V and 5 bases at J, with 15 bases between. Per the germline V gene, CDR1 is WSHSY and CDR2 is SAAADI. The TCR originated in a woman in her 30s with acute or convalescent COVID-19. What was sequenced was peripheral blood. The chain is built from TRBV10-2 and TRBJ2-5; possible D gene TRBD2, 5 bases. The CDR3 nucleotides are TGCGCCAGCCGAGGGTTTGCCGTTGAGACCCAGTACTTC. Amino acids: CASRGFAVETQYF.